Following are 8 T cell receptor beta chains from one sample sequenced in a study of spatial heterogeneity in lung cancer. Their antigen targets remain unknown. Time point here: sample taken at primary tumor resection. Whole-study findings and limits: Tumors with more nonsynonymous mutations had more expanded intratumoral alpha and beta TCRs.

From the 5' RACE reads, TCRdb called clonotypes with MiXCR, one entry per CDR3 protein. The sample lists about 9,600 distinct CDR3 sequences, 8.7% occurring once. Sequencing was performed on lung tumor tissue, taken at surgery. Every receptor here comes from a female donor with early-stage non-small cell lung cancer.

This clonotype is medium-sized in the sample. The gene calls are TRBV18 and TRBJ1-6; possible D gene TRBD1, 5 bases. This CDR3 spans 14 amino acids. The V and J ends lost 3 bases and 6 bases respectively, with 9 bases between them. Germline-derived CDR1 and CDR2 are KGHSH and LQKENI. CDR3: CASSPVQGNSPLHF. The DNA for the CDR3 is TGTGCCAGCTCACCGGTCCAGGGTAATTCACCCCTCCACTTT. The whole variable domain, remainder taken from reference TRBV18 and TRBJ1-6, is NAGVMQNPRHLVRRRGQEARLRCSPMKGHSHVYWYRQLPEEGLKFMVYLQKENIIDESGMPKERFSAEFPKEGPSILRIQQVVRGDSAAYFCASSPVQGNSPLHFGNGTRLTVT.

This clonotype is termed medium-sized (0.01 to 0.1%). V is TRBV28 and J is TRBJ2-7, with D possibly TRBD1 on 6 matching bases. CDR3 length: 14 residues. The germline CDR1 and CDR2 sequences are MDHEN and SYDVKM. Trimming took off 6 bases at V and 5 bases at J, with 17 bases between the two ends. CDR3 sequence reads: CASRLTGSANEQYF. The CDR3 DNA follows: TGTGCCAGCAGGTTGACAGGCTCGGCGAACGAGCAGTACTTC.

This clonotype was picked up many times. This sequence joins TRBV2 and TRBJ2-1, with a possible D match to TRBD1 (5 bases). Trimming left V 7 bases short and J 7 bases short, with 8 bases between. Germline V gene lookup returns CDR1 SNHLY and CDR2 FYNNEI. The CDR3 runs 11 residues. The CDR3 region is CASKTVNEQFF. The DNA for the CDR3 is TGTGCCAGCAAGACAGTTAATGAGCAGTTCTTC.

V gene TRBV20-1 combines with J gene TRBJ2-7; 7 bases agree with TRBD1. This CDR3 is built from 16 residues. Germline-derived CDR1 and CDR2 are DFQATT and SNEGSKA (reference sequence). V shed 2 bases, J shed 3 bases, and the junction held 13 bases outside the gene matches. The CDR3 region has the DNA TGCAGTGCTAGAAAATTAGTCAGGGCAGGGGGCTACGAGCAGTACTTC. The encoded protein is CSARKLVRAGGYEQYF.

Of note for this clonotype: The junction departs from the called germline gene at one end, perhaps through a read error. The V gene is TRBV5-1, the J gene TRBJ1-1, with unresolved D. Germline V CDR1 and CDR2: SGHRS, YFSETQ. The CDR3 has 14 residues. The CDR3: CTSSSWGEHTEAFF. CDR3 coding DNA: TGCACCAGCAGCTCTTGGGGAGAGCACACTGAAGCTTTCTTT.

This clonotype was observed a handful of times. The J gene is TRBJ2-7, the V gene TRBV6-1; no definite D call. The V end was cut by 7 bases, the J end by 2 bases, with 9 bases between. Germline CDR1 and CDR2: MNHNS and SASEGT. The CDR3 contains 12 residues. CDR3 residues: CASIGWPYEQYF. The DNA for the CDR3 is TGTGCCAGCATAGGGTGGCCCTACGAGCAGTACTTC.

There are a few counts of this clonotype. The chain couples TRBV28 to TRBJ2-5; D is undetermined. V lost 6 bases, J lost 5 bases, and 10 bases lay in between. CDR1 and CDR2 from the germline V gene are MDHEN and SYDVKM. CDR3 length: 12 residues. The CDR3 spells CASRYSRETQYF. CDR3 sequence (DNA): TGTGCCAGCAGATACTCGAGGGAGACCCAGTACTTC.

A note on this clonotype: It may be a read error: a sequence one base away is much more abundant. The CDR3 DNA sequence: TGTGCTAGTTGGTCTACCCCCCTCTCCTACAATGAGCAGTTCTTC. Translating gives CASWSTPLSYNEQFF. The rearrangement links TRBV12-5 to TRBJ2-1; D unclear. With 8 bases removed from V and 0 bases from J, the gap between germline ends came to 14 bases. Per germline, CDR1 LGHNT and CDR2 FRNRAP. The CDR3 is 15 amino acids.